Shown below are 11 T cell receptor beta chains from a single sample sequenced in a study of T cells in Graves' hyperthyroidism and ophthalmopathy. Amplified regions were TCR beta CDR3 sequences from RNA transcripts. With the HTBI primer set, the TCR CDR3 went through a first round of RT-PCR. TCRdb re-called the multiplex PCR reads through MiXCR, storing one row per CDR3 protein. The table shows 490,000 or so distinct CDR3 sequences, with 46% occurring only once. The sample consisted of peripheral blood or thyroid tissue (not recorded which). These receptors were collected from an adult woman with Graves' disease, either hyperthyroidism or ophthalmopathy (not recorded which).

This clonotype was found a few times. This rearrangement joins TRBV25-1 to TRBJ1-5; D perhaps matches TRBD1 (5 bases). The V and J ends lost 7 bases and 2 bases respectively, with 24 bases between them. Germline loops: CDR1 MGHDK, CDR2 SYGVNS. This CDR3 region has 18 residues. The CDR3 nucleotides read TGTGCCAGCACCCTGGTGGGCGGGGGGGTTCGTGGCAATCAGCCCCAGCATTTT. This translates into CASTLVGGGVRGNQPQHF.

The V call is TRBV19, the J call TRBJ1-1; 8 bases are a match to TRBD1. The length of the CDR3 is 15 residues. V shed 7 bases and J 1 base; nucleotides not matched to a gene: 8. Germline loops: CDR1 LNHDA, CDR2 SQIVND (reference sequence). The CDR3 DNA reads as TGTGCCAGTAAAAGGACAGGGTGGGCGAACACTGAAGCTTTCTTT. Protein: CASKRTGWANTEAFF.

The chain couples TRBV6-1 to TRBJ1-5, with D unresolved. Germline lookup yields CDR1 MNHNS and CDR2 SASEGT. The V end lost 11 bases, the J end lost 3 bases, and 26 bases lay between the germline ends. This CDR3 has 17 residues. The chain's CDR3 is CAGCIMVGRHLNQPQHF. CDR3 coding DNA: TGTGCCGGCTGCATTATGGTCGGACGGCATCTCAATCAGCCCCAGCATTTT.

The rearrangement joins TRBV20-1 to TRBJ2-7; tentatively, D is TRBD1 (6 bases). CDR1 DFQATT and CDR2 SNEGSKA come from the germline V gene (reference sequence). The CDR3 runs to 14 residues. Between the trimmed V and J ends, which lost 0 bases and 5 bases, there was a span of 14 bases. CDR3 sequence reads: CSARDGQGMDEQYF. CDR3 sequence (DNA): TGCAGTGCTAGAGATGGGCAGGGGATGGACGAGCAGTACTTC.

This clonotype has at least ten counts. V is TRBV5-1 and J is TRBJ1-1; 7 bases are a match to TRBD1. There are 15 residues in the CDR3. Germline values: CDR1 SGHRS, CDR2 YFSETQ. The junction had 5 bases not matched to a gene; V was cut back by 1 base and J by 2 bases. The CDR3 nucleotides are TGCGCCAGCAGCTTGATGGGGACAGCAAACACTGAAGCTTTCTTT. Residues: CASSLMGTANTEAFF.

This chain uses TRBV20-1 with TRBJ1-4, with D possibly being TRBD1 (5 bases). The CDR3 consists of 12 residues. Germline V gene sequence: CDR1 DFQATT, CDR2 SNEGSKA (reference sequence). Trimming shortened V by 6 bases and J by 8 bases, and 13 bases separated the two germline ends. The CDR3 region is CSALRVGEKLFF. In DNA, the CDR3 is TGCAGTGCCCTCAGGGTGGGGGAAAAACTGTTTTTT.

The chain employs TRBV10-3 and TRBJ2-7; TRBD2 aligns across 9 bases. The ends lost 3 bases at V and 3 bases at J; junction bases unmatched: 9. The CDR3 totals 16 residues. Per the germline V gene, CDR1 is ENHRY and CDR2 is SYGVKD. The CDR3 DNA reads TGTGCCATCAGTGAAGGAGCGGGAGGACTATTCTACGAGCAGTACTTC. Translating it yields CAISEGAGGLFYEQYF.

V usage is TRBV28 and J usage is TRBJ1-1; 8 bases fit TRBD1. Per the germline V gene, CDR1 is MDHEN and CDR2 is SYDVKM. The CDR3 contains 12 residues. V was clipped by 10 bases and J by 4 bases; unmatched bases: 5. CDR3 nucleotides: TGTGCCACCAGGACAGGGAGCACTGAAGCTTTCTTT. Protein: CATRTGSTEAFF.

V usage is TRBV9 and J usage is TRBJ1-2; no clear D. Looked up from germline, CDR1 is SGDLS and CDR2 is YYNGEE. V lost 4 bases to trimming and J lost 4 bases, with 11 bases between them. This CDR3 contains 13 residues. The CDR3 region has the DNA TGTGCCAGCAGCTTGATGGGGTCCTATGGCTACACCTTC. Translating it yields CASSLMGSYGYTF.

The chain employs TRBV20-1 and TRBJ2-6; D might be TRBD1 (6 bases). Germline CDR1 and CDR2: DFQATT and SNEGSKA (reference sequence). The V and J ends lost 5 bases and 10 bases respectively, with 18 bases between them. CDR3 length: 14 amino acids. This CDR3 reads CSASRARQANVLTF. The DNA of the CDR3 is TGCAGTGCTTCCCGGGCTCGACAGGCGAACGTCCTGACTTTC.

This clonotype was seen at least ten times. The rearrangement uses TRBV5-1 and TRBJ2-2, with no clear D. Trimming pared 5 bases from V and 10 bases from J, leaving 12 bases between. Per germline, CDR1 SGHRS and CDR2 YFSETQ. The CDR3 extends over 12 amino acids. CDR3 amino acids: CASSIPSEELFF. CDR3 bases: TGCGCCAGCAGTATCCCTAGTGAGGAGCTGTTTTTT.